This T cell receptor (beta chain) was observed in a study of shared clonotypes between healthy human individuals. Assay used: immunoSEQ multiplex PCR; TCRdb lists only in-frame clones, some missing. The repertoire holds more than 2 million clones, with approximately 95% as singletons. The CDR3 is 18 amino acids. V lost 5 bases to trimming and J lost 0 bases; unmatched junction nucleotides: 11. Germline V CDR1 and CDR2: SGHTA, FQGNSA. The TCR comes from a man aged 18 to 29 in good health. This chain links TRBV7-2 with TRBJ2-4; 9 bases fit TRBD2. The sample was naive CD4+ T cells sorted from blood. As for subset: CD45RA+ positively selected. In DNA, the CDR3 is TGTGCCAGCAGCCAGCCACTAGCGGGCTTGGTAGCCAAAAACATTCAGTACTTC. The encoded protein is CASSQPLAGLVAKNIQYF.